Each of the 4 T cell receptor beta chains below was sequenced from the same sample in a study of early T cells in non-severe SARS-CoV-2 infection. TCRdb re-called the 5' RACE reads with MiXCR, one entry per CDR3 protein. The table lists around 33,000 distinct CDR3 sequences, 4.5% to 7.5% of them singletons. The sequencing sample was made of whole blood. The receptors derive from an adult who was a healthcare worker with PCR-confirmed SARS-CoV-2 infection or an uninfected control (not recorded which).

This clonotype was counted ten times or more. V and J are TRBV6-1 and TRBJ2-1; D remains ambiguous. Looked up from germline, CDR1 is MNHNS and CDR2 is SASEGT. V lost 7 bases to trimming and J lost 10 bases, with 17 bases between them. This CDR3 region has 13 residues. As DNA, the CDR3 is TGTGCCAGCATACCGGCCCCTGGCTGGGAGCAGTTCTTC. Its protein is CASIPAPGWEQFF.

This clonotype was seen at least ten times. The J gene is TRBJ2-2, the V gene TRBV9; 8 nucleotides agree with TRBD2. CDR3 length: 18 residues. V was clipped by 4 bases and J by 5 bases; unmatched bases: 16. The germline V gene has CDR1 SGDLS and CDR2 YYNGEE. The CDR3 nucleotides are TGTGCCAGCAGCCCCCCGCGAGGACTAGCAGCTACAACCGGGGAGCTGTTTTTT. Protein sequence: CASSPPRGLAATTGELFF.

There are many counts of this clonotype. The CDR3: CASILPGRGQETQYF. The CDR3 DNA reads as TGTGCCAGCATACTACCAGGGCGAGGCCAAGAGACCCAGTACTTC. The chain employs TRBV6-1 and TRBJ2-5, with D perhaps TRBD1 (5 bases). Germline loops: CDR1 MNHNS, CDR2 SASEGT. V shed 7 bases and J shed 1 base, with 16 bases lying between them. The CDR3 is 15 residues long.

This clonotype was counted many times. The chain employs TRBV7-2 and TRBJ1-2; TRBD1 matches at 9 bases. The length of the CDR3 is 15 residues. The germline V gene has CDR1 SGHTA and CDR2 FQGNSA. J gave up 8 bases and V 3 bases, and 10 bases lay outside the gene matches. CDR3 region: CASSLGQGAFHGYTF. The CDR3 DNA reads TGTGCCAGCAGCTTGGGACAGGGTGCCTTCCACGGCTACACCTTC.